This T cell receptor beta chain came from a study of blood T cell repertoires in COVID-19. Study details: COVID-19 samples collected from the United States, Italy and Spain covered acute and convalescent phases. Sources were T cells, B-cell-depleted T cells, or PBMCs; the material itself was cDNA or gDNA.

Under the authors' procedure: Quantification of nucleated cells was approximated via reference gene primer amplification. Sequencing was performed with immunoSEQ multiplex PCR; in TCRdb, only in-frame clones are kept and a portion is missing. For V, J and clone size, that table is used; D and trimming come from the DNA. The sample has fewer than 90,000 clones; roughly four fifths are singletons. This TCR came from a man between 45 and 60 years old with acute or convalescent COVID-19. Sequencing was performed on peripheral blood.

The CDR3 reads CASSPTGYNSPLHF. CDR3 sequence (DNA): TGCGCCAGCAGCCCCACAGGTTATAATTCACCCCTCCACTTT. The chain carries TRBV5-1 and TRBJ1-6, with a tentative D call TRBD1 (5 bases). V lost 4 bases to trimming and J lost 4 bases, with 9 bases between them. Germline CDR1 reads SGHRS; CDR2 reads YFSETQ. The length of the CDR3 is 14 residues.